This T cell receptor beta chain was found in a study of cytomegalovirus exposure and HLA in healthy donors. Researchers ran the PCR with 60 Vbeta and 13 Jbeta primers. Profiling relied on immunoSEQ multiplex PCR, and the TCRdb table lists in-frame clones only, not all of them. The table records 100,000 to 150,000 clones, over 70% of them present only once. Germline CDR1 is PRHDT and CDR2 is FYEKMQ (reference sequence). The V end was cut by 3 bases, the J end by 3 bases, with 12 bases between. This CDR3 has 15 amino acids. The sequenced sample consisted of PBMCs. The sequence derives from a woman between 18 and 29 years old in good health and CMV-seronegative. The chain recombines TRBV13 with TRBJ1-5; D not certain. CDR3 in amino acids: CASSFRVGPNQPQHF. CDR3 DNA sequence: TGTGCCAGCAGCTTTCGGGTTGGCCCCAATCAGCCCCAGCATTTT.